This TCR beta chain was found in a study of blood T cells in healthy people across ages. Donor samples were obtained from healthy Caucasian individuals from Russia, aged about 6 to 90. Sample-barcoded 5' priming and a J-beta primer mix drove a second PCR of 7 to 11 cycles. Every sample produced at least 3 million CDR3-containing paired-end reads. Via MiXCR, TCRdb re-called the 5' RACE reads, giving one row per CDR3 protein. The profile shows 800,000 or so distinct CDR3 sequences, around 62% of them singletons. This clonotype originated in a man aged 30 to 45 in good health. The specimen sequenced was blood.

CDR3: CATSRRRGSIRETQYF. CDR3 coding DNA: TGTGCCACCAGCAGACGGCGGGGGAGTATCAGGGAGACCCAGTACTTC. The V gene is TRBV15, the J gene TRBJ2-5, with TRBD2 matching 7 bases. The CDR3 loop spans 16 amino acids. CDR1 and CDR2 (germline): LNHNV, YYDKDF (reference sequence). V was clipped by 2 bases and J by 5 bases; unmatched bases: 11.